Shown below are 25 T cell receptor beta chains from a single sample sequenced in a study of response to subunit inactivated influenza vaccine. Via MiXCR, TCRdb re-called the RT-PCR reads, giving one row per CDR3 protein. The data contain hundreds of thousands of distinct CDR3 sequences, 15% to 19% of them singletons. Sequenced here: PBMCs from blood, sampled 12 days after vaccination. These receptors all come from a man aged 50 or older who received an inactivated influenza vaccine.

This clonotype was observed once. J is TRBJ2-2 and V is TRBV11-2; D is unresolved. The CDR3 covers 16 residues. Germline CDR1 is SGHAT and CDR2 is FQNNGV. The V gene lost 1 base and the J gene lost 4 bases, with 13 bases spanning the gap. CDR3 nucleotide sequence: TGTGCCAGCAGCTTAGTCAGCATTTTCGGCACCGGGGAGCTGTTTTTT. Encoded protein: CASSLVSIFGTGELFF.

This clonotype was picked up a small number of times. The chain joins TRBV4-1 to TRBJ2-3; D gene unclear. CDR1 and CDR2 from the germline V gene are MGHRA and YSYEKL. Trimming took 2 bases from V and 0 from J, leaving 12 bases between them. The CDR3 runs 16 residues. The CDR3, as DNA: TGCGCCAGCAGCCAACTCCACTCCATTAGCACAGATACGCAGTATTTT. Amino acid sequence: CASSQLHSISTDTQYF.

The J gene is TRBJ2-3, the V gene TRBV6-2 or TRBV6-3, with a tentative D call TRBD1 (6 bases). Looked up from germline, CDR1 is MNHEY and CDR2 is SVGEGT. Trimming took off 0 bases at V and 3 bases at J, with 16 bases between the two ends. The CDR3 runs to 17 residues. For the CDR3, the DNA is TGTGCCAGCAGTTACTCCCTCAAGGAGAGGGGGACAGATACGCAGTATTTT. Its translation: CASSYSLKERGTDTQYF.

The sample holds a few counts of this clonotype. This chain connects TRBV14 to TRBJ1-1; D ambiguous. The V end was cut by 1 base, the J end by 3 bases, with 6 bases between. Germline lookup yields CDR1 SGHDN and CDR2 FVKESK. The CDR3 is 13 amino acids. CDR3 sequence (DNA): TGTGCCAGCAGCCAAGTACCGGACACTGAAGCTTTCTTT. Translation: CASSQVPDTEAFF. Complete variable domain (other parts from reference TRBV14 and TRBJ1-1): EAGVTQFPSHSVIEKGQTVTLRCDPISGHDNLYWYRRVMGKEIKFLLHFVKESKQDESGMPNNRFLAERTGGTYSTLKVQPAELEDSGVYFCASSQVPDTEAFFGQGTRLTVV.

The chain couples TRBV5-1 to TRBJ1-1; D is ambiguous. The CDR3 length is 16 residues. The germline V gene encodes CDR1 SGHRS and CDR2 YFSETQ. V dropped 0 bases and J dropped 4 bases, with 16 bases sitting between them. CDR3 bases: TGCGCCAGCAGCTTGGGGACCCTCAGCGTCAGCACTGAAGCTTTCTTT. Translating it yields CASSLGTLSVSTEAFF.

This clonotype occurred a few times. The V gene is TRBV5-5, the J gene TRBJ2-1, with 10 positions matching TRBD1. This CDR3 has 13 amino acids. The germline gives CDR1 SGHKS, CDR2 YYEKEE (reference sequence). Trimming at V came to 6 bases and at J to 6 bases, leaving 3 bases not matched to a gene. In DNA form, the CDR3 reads TGTGCCAGCACCCGGGACAGGGGCAATGAGCAGTTCTTC. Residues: CASTRDRGNEQFF. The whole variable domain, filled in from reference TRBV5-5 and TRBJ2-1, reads DAGVTQSPTHLIKTRGQQVTLRCSPISGHKSVSWYQQVLGQGPQFIFQYYEKEERGRGNFPDRFSARQFPNYSSELNVNALLLGDSALYLCASTRDRGNEQFFGPGTRLTVL.

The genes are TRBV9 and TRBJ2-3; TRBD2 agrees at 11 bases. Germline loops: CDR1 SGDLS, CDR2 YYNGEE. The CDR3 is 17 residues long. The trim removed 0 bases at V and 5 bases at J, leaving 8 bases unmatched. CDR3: CASSVGISGGAVDTQYF. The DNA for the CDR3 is TGTGCCAGCAGCGTAGGCATTAGCGGGGGGGCCGTAGATACGCAGTATTTT.

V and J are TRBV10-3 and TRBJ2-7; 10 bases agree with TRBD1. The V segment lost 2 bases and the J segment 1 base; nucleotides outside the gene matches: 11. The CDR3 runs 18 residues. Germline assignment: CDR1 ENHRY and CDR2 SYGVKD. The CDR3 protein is CAISELSGGTGVSYEQYF. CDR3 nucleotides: TGTGCCATCAGTGAGCTCTCAGGGGGGACAGGGGTTTCCTACGAGCAGTACTTC.

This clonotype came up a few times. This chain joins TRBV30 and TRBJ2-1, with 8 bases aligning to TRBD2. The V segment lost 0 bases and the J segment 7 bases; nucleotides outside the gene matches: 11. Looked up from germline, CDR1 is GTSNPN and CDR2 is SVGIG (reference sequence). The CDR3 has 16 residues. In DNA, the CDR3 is TGTGCCTGGAGTGTACTAGGAGCGGGAGAGGGTAATGAGCAGTTCTTC. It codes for CAWSVLGAGEGNEQFF.

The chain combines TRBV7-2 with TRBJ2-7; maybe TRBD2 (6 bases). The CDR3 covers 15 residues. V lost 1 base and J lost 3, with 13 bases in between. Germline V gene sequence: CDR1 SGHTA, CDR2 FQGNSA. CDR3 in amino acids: CASSLVRRRGYEQYF. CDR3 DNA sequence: TGTGCCAGCAGCTTAGTCCGTCGGAGGGGCTACGAGCAGTACTTC.

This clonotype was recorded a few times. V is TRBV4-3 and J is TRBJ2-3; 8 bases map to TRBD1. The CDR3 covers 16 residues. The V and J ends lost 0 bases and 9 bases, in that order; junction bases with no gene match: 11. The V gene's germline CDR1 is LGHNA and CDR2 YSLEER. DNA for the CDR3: TGCGCCAGCAGCCAAGACAGGGGGCGAGGGGGTTTAACGCAGTATTTT. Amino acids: CASSQDRGRGGLTQYF.

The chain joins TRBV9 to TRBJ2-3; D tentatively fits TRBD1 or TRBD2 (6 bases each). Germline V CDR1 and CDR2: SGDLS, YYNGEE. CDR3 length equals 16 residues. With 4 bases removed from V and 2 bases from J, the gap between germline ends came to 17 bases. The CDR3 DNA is TGTGCCAGCAGCTCAAGGGGGGAACTATACACAGATACGCAGTATTTT. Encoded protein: CASSSRGELYTDTQYF.

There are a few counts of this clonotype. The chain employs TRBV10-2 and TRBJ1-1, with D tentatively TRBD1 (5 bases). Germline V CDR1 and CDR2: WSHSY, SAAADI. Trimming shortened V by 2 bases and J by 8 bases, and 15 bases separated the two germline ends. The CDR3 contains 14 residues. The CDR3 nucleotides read TGCGCCAGCAGTGAGGCCAGGGTGGTCTTGGAAGCTTTCTTT. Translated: CASSEARVVLEAFF.

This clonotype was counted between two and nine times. In nucleotides, the CDR3 is TGTGCCAGCAGCTTAGAACCTAGCGGGCCGGGCACAGATACGCAGTATTTT. This gives the protein CASSLEPSGPGTDTQYF. This chain connects TRBV11-2 to TRBJ2-3, with 8 nucleotides matching TRBD2. The V and J ends lost 0 bases and 1 base, in that order; junction bases with no gene match: 6. In germline, CDR1 is SGHAT, CDR2 FQNNGV. The CDR3 loop spans 17 amino acids. Together with reference TRBV11-2 and TRBJ2-3, the CDR3 gives the full variable domain: EAGVAQSPRYKIIEKRQSVAFWCNPISGHATLYWYQQILGQGPKLLIQFQNNGVVDDSQLPKDRFSAERLKGVDSTLKIQPAKLEDSAVYLCASSLEPSGPGTDTQYFGPGTRLTVL.

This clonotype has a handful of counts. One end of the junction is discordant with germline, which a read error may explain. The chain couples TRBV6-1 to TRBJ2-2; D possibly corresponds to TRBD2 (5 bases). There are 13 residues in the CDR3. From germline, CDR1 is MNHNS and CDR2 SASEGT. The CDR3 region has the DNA TGTGCCAGCAGCAAACTAGGCACCGGGGAGCTCTTTTTT. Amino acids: CASSKLGTGELFF.

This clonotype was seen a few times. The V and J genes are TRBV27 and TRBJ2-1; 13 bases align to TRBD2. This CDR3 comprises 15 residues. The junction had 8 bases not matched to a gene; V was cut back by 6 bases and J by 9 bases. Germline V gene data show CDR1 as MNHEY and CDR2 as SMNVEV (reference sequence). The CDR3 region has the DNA TGTGCCAGCAGGCAGACTAGCGGGGGGTCGGCTGAGCAGTTCTTC. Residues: CASRQTSGGSAEQFF.

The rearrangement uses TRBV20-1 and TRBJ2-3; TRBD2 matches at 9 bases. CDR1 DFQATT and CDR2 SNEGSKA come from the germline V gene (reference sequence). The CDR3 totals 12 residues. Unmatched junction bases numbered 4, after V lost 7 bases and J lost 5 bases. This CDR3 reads CSGAGGGDTQYF. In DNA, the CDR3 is TGCAGTGGCGCGGGGGGGGGAGATACGCAGTATTTT.

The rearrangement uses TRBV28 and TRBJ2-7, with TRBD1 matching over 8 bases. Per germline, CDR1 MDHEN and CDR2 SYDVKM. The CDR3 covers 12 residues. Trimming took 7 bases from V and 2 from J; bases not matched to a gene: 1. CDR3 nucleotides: TGTGCCAGCACCAGGGGGCCCTACGAGCAGTACTTC. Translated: CASTRGPYEQYF.

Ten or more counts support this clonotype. In DNA form, the CDR3 reads TGTGCCAGCAGCTTAGTAGCGGGGGGCACAGATACGCAGTATTTT. Its protein product is CASSLVAGGTDTQYF. The chain uses TRBV7-2 and TRBJ2-3; 9 positions match TRBD2. With V trimmed by 1 base and J by 1 base, 0 bases remained unmatched. This CDR3 comprises 15 residues. Germline loops: CDR1 SGHTA, CDR2 FQGNSA.

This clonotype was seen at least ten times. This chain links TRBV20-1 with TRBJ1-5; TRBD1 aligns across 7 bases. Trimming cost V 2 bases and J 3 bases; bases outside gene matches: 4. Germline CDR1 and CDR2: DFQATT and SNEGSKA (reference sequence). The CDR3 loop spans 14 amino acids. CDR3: CSARTGTVNQPQHF. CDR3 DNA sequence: TGCAGTGCTAGAACCGGGACAGTCAATCAGCCCCAGCATTTT.

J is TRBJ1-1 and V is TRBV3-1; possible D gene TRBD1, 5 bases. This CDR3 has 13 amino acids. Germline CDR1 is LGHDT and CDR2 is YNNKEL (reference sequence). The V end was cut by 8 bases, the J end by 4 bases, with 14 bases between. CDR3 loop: CASEYTGRTEAFF. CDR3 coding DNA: TGTGCCAGCGAATATACAGGTCGCACTGAAGCTTTCTTT.

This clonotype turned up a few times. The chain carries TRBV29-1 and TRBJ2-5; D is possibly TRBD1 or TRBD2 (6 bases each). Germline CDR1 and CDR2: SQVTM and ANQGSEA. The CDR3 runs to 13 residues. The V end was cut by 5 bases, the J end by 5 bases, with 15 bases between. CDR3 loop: CSVQSGGGETQYF. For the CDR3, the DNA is TGCAGCGTTCAGTCCGGGGGCGGTGAGACCCAGTACTTC.

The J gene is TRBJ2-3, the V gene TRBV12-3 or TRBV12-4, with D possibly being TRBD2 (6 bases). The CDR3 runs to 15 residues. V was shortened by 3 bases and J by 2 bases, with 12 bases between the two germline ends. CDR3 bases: TGTGCCAGCAGTTTTAGTAGCGGAAACACAGATACGCAGTATTTT. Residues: CASSFSSGNTDTQYF.

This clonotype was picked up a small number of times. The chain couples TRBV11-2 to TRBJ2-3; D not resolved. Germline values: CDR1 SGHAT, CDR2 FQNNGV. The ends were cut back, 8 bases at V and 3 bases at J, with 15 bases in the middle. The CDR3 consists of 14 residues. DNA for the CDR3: TGTGCCAGCTCACTGGCCCGGTATACAGATACGCAGTATTTT. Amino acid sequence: CASSLARYTDTQYF.

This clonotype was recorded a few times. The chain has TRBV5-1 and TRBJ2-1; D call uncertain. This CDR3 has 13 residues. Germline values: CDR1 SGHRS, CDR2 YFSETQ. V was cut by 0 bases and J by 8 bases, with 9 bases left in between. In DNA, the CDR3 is TGCGCCAGCAGCTTGGGACAAAACTATGAGCAGTTCTTC. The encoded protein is CASSLGQNYEQFF.